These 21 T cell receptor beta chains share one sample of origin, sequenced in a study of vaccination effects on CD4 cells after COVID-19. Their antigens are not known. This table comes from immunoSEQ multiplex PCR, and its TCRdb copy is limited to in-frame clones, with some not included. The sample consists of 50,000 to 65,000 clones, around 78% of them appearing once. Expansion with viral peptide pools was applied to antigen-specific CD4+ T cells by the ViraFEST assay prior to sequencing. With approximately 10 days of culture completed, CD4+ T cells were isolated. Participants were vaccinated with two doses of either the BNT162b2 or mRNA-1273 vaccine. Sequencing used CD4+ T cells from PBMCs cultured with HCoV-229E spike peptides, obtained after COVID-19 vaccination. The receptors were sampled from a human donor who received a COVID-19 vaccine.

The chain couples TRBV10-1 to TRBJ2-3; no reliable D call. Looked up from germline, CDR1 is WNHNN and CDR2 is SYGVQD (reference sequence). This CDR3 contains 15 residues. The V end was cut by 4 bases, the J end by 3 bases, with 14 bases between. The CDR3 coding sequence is TGCGCCAGCAGTGTACGGCCCCATGGGACAGATACGCAGTATTTT. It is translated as CASSVRPHGTDTQYF.

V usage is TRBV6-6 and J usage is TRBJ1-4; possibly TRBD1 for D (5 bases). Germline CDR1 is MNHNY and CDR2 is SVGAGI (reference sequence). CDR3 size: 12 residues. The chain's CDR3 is CVSGSPNEKLFF. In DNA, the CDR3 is TGTGTTTCAGGGTCCCCTAATGAAAAACTGTTTTTT.

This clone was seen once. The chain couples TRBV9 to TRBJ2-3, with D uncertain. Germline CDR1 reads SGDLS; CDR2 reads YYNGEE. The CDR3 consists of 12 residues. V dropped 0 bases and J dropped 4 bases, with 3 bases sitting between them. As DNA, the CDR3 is TGTGCCAGCAGCGTAGAGGCAGATACGCAGTATTTT. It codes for CASSVEADTQYF.

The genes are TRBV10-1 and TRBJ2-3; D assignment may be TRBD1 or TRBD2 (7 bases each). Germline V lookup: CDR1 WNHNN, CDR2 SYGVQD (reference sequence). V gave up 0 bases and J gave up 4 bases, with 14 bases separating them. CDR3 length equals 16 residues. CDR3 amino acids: CASSESGRGPADTQYF. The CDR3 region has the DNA TGCGCCAGCAGTGAGTCGGGGAGGGGGCCGGCAGATACGCAGTATTTT.

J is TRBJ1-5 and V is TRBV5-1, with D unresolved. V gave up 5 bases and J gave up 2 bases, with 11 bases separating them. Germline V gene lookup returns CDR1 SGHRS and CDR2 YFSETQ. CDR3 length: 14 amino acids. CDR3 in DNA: TGCGCCAGCAGGCATAGATTGGGCAATCAGCCCCAGCATTTT. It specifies CASRHRLGNQPQHF.

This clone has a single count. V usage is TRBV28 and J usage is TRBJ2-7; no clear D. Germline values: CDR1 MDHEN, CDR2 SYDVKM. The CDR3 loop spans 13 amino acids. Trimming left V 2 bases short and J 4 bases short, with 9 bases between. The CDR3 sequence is CASSLRKGYEQYV. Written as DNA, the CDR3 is TGTGCCAGCAGTTTAAGGAAGGGTTACGAGCAGTACGTC.

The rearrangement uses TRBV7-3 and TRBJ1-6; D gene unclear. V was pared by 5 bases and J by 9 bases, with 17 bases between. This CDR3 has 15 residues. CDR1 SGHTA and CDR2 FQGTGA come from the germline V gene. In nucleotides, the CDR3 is TGTGCCAGCAGCGCATTACCGGACTTAATTTCACCCCTCCACTTT. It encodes CASSALPDLISPLHF.

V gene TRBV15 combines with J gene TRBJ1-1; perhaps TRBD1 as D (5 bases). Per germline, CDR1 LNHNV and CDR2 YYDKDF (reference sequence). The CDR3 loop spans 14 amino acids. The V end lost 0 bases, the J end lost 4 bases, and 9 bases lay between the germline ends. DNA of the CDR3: TGTGCCACCAGCAGAGATTCGGGGGTCACTGAAGCTTTCTTT. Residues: CATSRDSGVTEAFF. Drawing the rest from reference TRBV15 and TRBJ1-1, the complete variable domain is DAMVIQNPRYQVTQFGKPVTLSCSQTLNHNVMYWYQQKSSQAPKLLFHYYDKDFNNEADTPDNFQSRRPNTSFCFLDIRSPGLGDTAMYLCATSRDSGVTEAFFGQGTRLTVV.

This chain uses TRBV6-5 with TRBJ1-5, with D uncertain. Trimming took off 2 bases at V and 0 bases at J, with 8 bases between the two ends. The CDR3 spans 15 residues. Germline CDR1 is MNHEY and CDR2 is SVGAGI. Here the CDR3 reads CASSYARYSNQPQHF. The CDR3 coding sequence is TGTGCCAGCAGTTACGCGCGGTATAGCAATCAGCCCCAGCATTTT.

DNA for the CDR3: TGTGCCAGCAGTGATCTGTACACAGGGGGTCAGCCCCAGCATTTT. Translation gives CASSDLYTGGQPQHF. V and J are TRBV2 and TRBJ1-5; 8 bases line up with TRBD1. CDR3 length equals 15 residues. V shed 3 bases and J 6 bases; nucleotides not matched to a gene: 7. Germline V gene lookup returns CDR1 SNHLY and CDR2 FYNNEI.

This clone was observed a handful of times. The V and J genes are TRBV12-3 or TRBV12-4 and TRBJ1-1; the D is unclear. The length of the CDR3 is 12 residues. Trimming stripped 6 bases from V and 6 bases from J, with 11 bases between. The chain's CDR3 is CASSRVWAEAFF. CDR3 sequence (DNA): TGTGCCAGCAGCCGGGTCTGGGCTGAAGCTTTCTTT.

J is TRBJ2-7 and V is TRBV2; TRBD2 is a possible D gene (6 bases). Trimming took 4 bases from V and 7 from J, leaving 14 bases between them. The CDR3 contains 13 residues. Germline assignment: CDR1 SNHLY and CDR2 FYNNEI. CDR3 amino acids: CASSGTASGEQYV. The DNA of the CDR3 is TGTGCCAGCAGTGGAACTGCCAGCGGGGAGCAGTACGTC.

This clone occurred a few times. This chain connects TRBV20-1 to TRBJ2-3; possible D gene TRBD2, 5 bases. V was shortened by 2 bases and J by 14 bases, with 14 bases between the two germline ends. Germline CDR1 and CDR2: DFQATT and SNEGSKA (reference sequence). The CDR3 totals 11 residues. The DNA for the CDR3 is TGCAGTGCTAGACCTGGTCGTCGGGGGTATTTT. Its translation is CSARPGRRGYF.

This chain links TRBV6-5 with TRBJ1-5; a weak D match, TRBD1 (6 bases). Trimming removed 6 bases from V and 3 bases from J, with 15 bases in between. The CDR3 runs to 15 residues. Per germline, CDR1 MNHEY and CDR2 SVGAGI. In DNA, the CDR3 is TGTGCCAGCAGGGTCCGGACAGACTCCAATCAGCCCCAGCATTTT. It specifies CASRVRTDSNQPQHF.

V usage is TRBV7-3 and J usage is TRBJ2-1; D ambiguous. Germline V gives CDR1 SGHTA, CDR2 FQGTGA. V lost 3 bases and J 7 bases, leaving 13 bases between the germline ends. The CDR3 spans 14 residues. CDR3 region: CASSFDLTRNEQFF. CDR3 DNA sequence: TGTGCCAGCAGCTTCGACTTAACACGGAATGAGCAGTTCTTC.

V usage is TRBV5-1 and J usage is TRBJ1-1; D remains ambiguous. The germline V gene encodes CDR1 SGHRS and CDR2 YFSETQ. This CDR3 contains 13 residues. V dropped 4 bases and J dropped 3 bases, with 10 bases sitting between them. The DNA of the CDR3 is TGCGCCAGCAGCCCTCGGACGGACACTGAAGCTTTCTTT. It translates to CASSPRTDTEAFF.

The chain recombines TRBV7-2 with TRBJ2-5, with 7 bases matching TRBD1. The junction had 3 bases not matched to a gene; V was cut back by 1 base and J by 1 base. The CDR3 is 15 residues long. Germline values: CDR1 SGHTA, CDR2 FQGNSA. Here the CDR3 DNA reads TGTGCCAGCAGCTTAGACAGGGGACCCCAAGAGACCCAGTACTTC. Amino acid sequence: CASSLDRGPQETQYF.

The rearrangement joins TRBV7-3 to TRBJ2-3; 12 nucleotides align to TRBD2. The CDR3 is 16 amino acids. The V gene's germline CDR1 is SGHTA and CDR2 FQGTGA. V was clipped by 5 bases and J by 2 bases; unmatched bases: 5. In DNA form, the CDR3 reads TGTGCCAGCAGCCCTACTAGCGGGGGGTACACAGATACGCAGTATTTT. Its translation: CASSPTSGGYTDTQYF.

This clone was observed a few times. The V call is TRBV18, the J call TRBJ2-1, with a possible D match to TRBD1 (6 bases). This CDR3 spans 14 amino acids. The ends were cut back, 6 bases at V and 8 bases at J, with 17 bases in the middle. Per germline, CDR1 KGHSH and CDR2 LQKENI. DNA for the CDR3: TGTGCCAGCTCTCCCCAGGGGATCGGGGATGAGCAGTTCTTC. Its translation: CASSPQGIGDEQFF.

Here the CDR3 DNA reads TGTGCCAGCAGCCAAGAGAAGGACTCCTACGAGCAGTACGTC. Translation gives CASSQEKDSYEQYV. The chain is built from TRBV4-2 and TRBJ2-7; D remains ambiguous. The CDR3 has 14 residues. Per germline, CDR1 LGHNA and CDR2 YNFKEQ. Trimming took 0 bases from V and 0 from J, leaving 6 bases between them.

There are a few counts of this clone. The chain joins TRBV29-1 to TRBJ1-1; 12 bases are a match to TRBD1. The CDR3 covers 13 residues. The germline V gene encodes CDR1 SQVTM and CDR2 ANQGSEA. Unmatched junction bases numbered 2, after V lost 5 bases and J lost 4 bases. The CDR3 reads CSVRDRGLTEAFF. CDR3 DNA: TGCAGCGTTCGGGACAGGGGGCTCACTGAAGCTTTCTTT.